Below, 21 T cell receptor beta chains from the same sample are listed, as sequenced in a study of beta chain features in type 1 diabetes. The whole isolated RNA underwent reverse transcription, so sequencing captured expressed TCRB transcripts. TCRdb keeps only in-frame clones here, not all; method: immunoSEQ multiplex PCR. The table has around 300,000 clones, roughly 15% seen once. These receptors have no known antigen. Study-level points and caveats: All four CD4+ subsets from Type 1 diabetes patients carried moderately but significantly shorter TCRB CDR3s.

Sample: naive CD4+ T cells from blood. The receptors shown here come from a man aged 18 to 30 with type 1 diabetes.

The V gene is TRBV9, the J gene TRBJ1-5, with D uncertain. Trimming cost V 4 bases and J 0 bases, with 8 bases left between them. There are 14 residues in the CDR3. Germline V CDR1 and CDR2: SGDLS, YYNGEE. For the CDR3, the DNA is TGTGCCAGCAGCAAGACACATAGCAATCAGCCCCAGCATTTT. The encoded protein is CASSKTHSNQPQHF.

This clone was detected a few times. The rearrangement uses TRBV19 and TRBJ2-7; TRBD1 might be the D (7 bases). CDR3 length equals 13 residues. The V end was cut by 7 bases, the J end by 5 bases, with 15 bases between. Germline lookup yields CDR1 LNHDA and CDR2 SQIVND (reference sequence). Here the CDR3 DNA reads TGTGCCAGTAACGAACAGGGGACTCACGAGCAGTACTTC. As protein: CASNEQGTHEQYF.

This chain links TRBV7-8 with TRBJ1-4, with TRBD1 as a possible D gene (5 bases). Germline assignment: CDR1 SGHVS and CDR2 FQNEAQ. The CDR3 sequence is 14 residues long. Deletions cut 5 bases from V and 8 bases from J, with 15 bases between. CDR3 in amino acids: CASSLTGVSEKLFF. The CDR3 bases are TGTGCCAGCAGCCTTACGGGGGTTAGCGAAAAACTGTTTTTT.

This clone was seen many times. This sequence joins TRBV29-1 and TRBJ2-1; D remains ambiguous. Germline CDR1 and CDR2: SQVTM and ANQGSEA. This CDR3 has 11 residues. Trimming cost V 8 bases and J 8 bases, with 13 bases left between them. CDR3 amino acids: CSYLMVYEQFF. The CDR3 coding sequence is TGCAGCTACCTAATGGTATATGAGCAGTTCTTC.

The V and J genes are TRBV7-9 and TRBJ1-2, with D uncertain. V shed 4 bases and J shed 4 bases, with 13 bases lying between them. The CDR3 consists of 14 residues. The germline V gene has CDR1 SEHNR and CDR2 FQNEAQ (reference sequence). CDR3 coding DNA: TGTGCCAGCAGCTGGCCCGGGGTCAGCTATGGCTACACCTTC. Translated, it gives CASSWPGVSYGYTF.

This clone was counted between two and nine times. This chain joins TRBV6-5 and TRBJ1-1, with D possibly matching TRBD1 (6 bases). CDR3 length equals 13 residues. V was pared by 8 bases and J by 3 bases, with 13 bases between. Germline CDR1 is MNHEY and CDR2 is SVGAGI. The CDR3 DNA follows: TGTGCCAGCCGAGACACAGGGTACACTGAAGCTTTCTTT. Translated, it gives CASRDTGYTEAFF.

This clone was counted a few times. The gene calls are TRBV9 and TRBJ2-2; D is ambiguous. This CDR3 is built from 14 residues. Germline V gene data show CDR1 as SGDLS and CDR2 as YYNGEE. Trimming shortened V by 2 bases and J by 0 bases, and 5 bases separated the two germline ends. CDR3 DNA sequence: TGTGCCAGCAGCGTCAATCCGAACACCGGGGAGCTGTTTTTT. Translation gives CASSVNPNTGELFF.

This clone was found a few times. The chain links TRBV30 to TRBJ1-1, with 9 bases that match TRBD1. The ends lost 3 bases at V and 1 base at J; junction bases unmatched: 0. CDR1 and CDR2 from the germline V gene are GTSNPN and SVGIG (reference sequence). CDR3 length: 13 residues. CDR3 protein: CAWRGQGNTEAFF. The CDR3 nucleotides are TGTGCCTGGAGGGGACAGGGGAACACTGAAGCTTTCTTT.

This clone appeared a few times. CDR3 nucleotide sequence: TGTGCCAGCAGCTGGGGACAGGGACGTGGCTATGGCTACACCTTC. Translation: CASSWGQGRGYGYTF. The rearrangement uses TRBV7-2 and TRBJ1-2, with 9 bases matching TRBD1. Trimming at V came to 4 bases and at J to 4 bases, leaving 7 bases not matched to a gene. There are 15 residues in the CDR3. CDR1 is SGHTA and CDR2 is FQGNSA in the germline V gene.

The chain is built from TRBV5-1 and TRBJ2-1; D is unresolved. From germline, CDR1 is SGHRS and CDR2 YFSETQ. This CDR3 is 13 amino acids long. Trimming shortened V by 0 bases and J by 12 bases, and 13 bases separated the two germline ends. DNA for the CDR3: TGCGCCAGCAGCTTGGACCAAAGCAAGAGGCAGTTCTTC. Translating gives CASSLDQSKRQFF.

The V gene is TRBV6-6, the J gene TRBJ2-4; tentatively, D is TRBD2 (5 bases). Germline V gives CDR1 MNHNY, CDR2 SVGAGI (reference sequence). The CDR3 covers 16 residues. V lost 6 bases to trimming and J lost 1 base, with 16 bases between them. The CDR3 sequence is CASRRGLADAKNIQYF. The DNA for the CDR3 is TGTGCCAGCAGGAGAGGGCTAGCCGACGCCAAAAACATTCAGTACTTC.

This chain links TRBV28 with TRBJ2-7; TRBD1 matches 8 bases. The germline V gene encodes CDR1 MDHEN and CDR2 SYDVKM. The CDR3 spans 17 residues. With V trimmed by 5 bases and J by 0 bases, 12 bases remained unmatched. The CDR3, as DNA: TGTGCCAGCAGTCCCGGGACAGGAGGGTGGACCTCCTACGAGCAGTACTTC. Its protein product is CASSPGTGGWTSYEQYF.

This chain connects TRBV15 to TRBJ1-3; D is unclear. CDR1 and CDR2 (germline): LNHNV, YYDKDF (reference sequence). The germline V and J ends were trimmed by 4 bases and 0 bases, with 10 bases remaining between them. This CDR3 has 15 residues. The CDR3 sequence: CATSIIRSSGNTIYF. The DNA of the CDR3 is TGTGCCACCAGCATTATTAGATCCTCTGGAAACACCATATATTTT.

This clone was seen only a few times. V is TRBV28 and J is TRBJ2-1, with 14 bases aligning to TRBD2. The CDR3 spans 14 residues. Trimming at V came to 6 bases and at J to 6 bases, leaving 1 base not matched to a gene. CDR1 is MDHEN and CDR2 is SYDVKM in the germline V gene. CDR3 region: CASRTSGRVNEQFF. CDR3 DNA sequence: TGTGCCAGCAGGACTAGCGGGAGGGTCAATGAGCAGTTCTTC.

This clone came up a few times. The rearrangement uses TRBV7-8 and TRBJ2-7, with D possibly matching TRBD2 (5 bases). The CDR3 loop spans 14 amino acids. The V gene lost 8 bases and the J gene lost 5 bases, with 19 bases spanning the gap. CDR1 and CDR2 (germline): SGHVS, FQNEAQ. CDR3 sequence reads: CASSFGLRVNEQYF. CDR3 in DNA: TGTGCCAGCTCGTTCGGCCTGAGGGTAAACGAGCAGTACTTC.

This clone has more than one count but fewer than ten. The chain employs TRBV19 and TRBJ1-1; the match to TRBD1 covers 7 bases. Germline-derived CDR1 and CDR2 are LNHDA and SQIVND (reference sequence). The V gene end was trimmed by 4 bases and the J gene end by 4 bases; junction bases not matched to a gene: 6. The CDR3 sequence is 14 residues long. As DNA, the CDR3 is TGTGCCAGTAGTAACCGGTCAGGGGGCACTGAAGCTTTCTTT. It specifies CASSNRSGGTEAFF. Full variable domain (outside the CDR3, taken from reference TRBV19 and TRBJ1-1): DGGITQSPKYLFRKEGQNVTLSCEQNLNHDAMYWYRQDPGQGLRLIYYSQIVNDFQKGDIAEGYSVSREKKESFPLTVTSAQKNPTAFYLCASSNRSGGTEAFFGQGTRLTVV.

This clone was seen more than once but under ten times. This chain uses TRBV4-2 with TRBJ2-1; a possible D gene is TRBD2 (7 bases). From germline, CDR1 is LGHNA and CDR2 YNFKEQ. CDR3 length equals 16 residues. The ends were cut back, 4 bases at V and 5 bases at J, with 18 bases in the middle. CDR3 loop: CASSRVLGGGDNEQFF. CDR3 DNA: TGTGCCAGCAGCCGAGTCCTCGGAGGGGGGGACAATGAGCAGTTCTTC.

This clone was detected a few times. The chain links TRBV29-1 to TRBJ2-1, with 11 nucleotides matching TRBD2. J was trimmed by 4 bases and V by 4 bases; bases with no gene match: 6. CDR1 SQVTM and CDR2 ANQGSEA come from the germline V gene. The CDR3 is made up of 15 amino acids. In DNA form, the CDR3 reads TGCAGCGTTGTTGCTAGCGGGAGGCGGTACAATGAGCAGTTCTTC. Protein: CSVVASGRRYNEQFF.

Only a few counts were recorded for this clone. J is TRBJ2-7 and V is TRBV6-5; 13 positions match TRBD2. Germline trimming cut 5 bases from V and 7 bases from J; bases unmatched to any gene: 2. The V gene's germline CDR1 is MNHEY and CDR2 SVGAGI. This CDR3 region has 13 residues. The CDR3 sequence: CASSRGLAGEQYF. In DNA, the CDR3 is TGTGCCAGCAGTCGGGGACTAGCGGGGGAGCAGTACTTC.

The chain is built from TRBV27 and TRBJ2-1, with 9 nucleotides matching TRBD1. Trimming at V came to 8 bases and at J to 7 bases, leaving 9 bases not matched to a gene. From germline, CDR1 is MNHEY and CDR2 SMNVEV (reference sequence). The CDR3 has 14 residues. CDR3 nucleotides: TGTGCCAGCGCGGGACAGGGCCACTGGAATGAGCAGTTCTTC. Protein: CASAGQGHWNEQFF.

The rearrangement joins TRBV5-6 to TRBJ2-5; TRBD2 matches at 8 bases. Germline V CDR1 and CDR2: SGHDT, YYEEEE. Unmatched junction bases numbered 17, after V lost 0 bases and J lost 7 bases. This CDR3 contains 18 residues. CDR3 loop: CASSLGPYGTSSGGTQYF. As DNA, the CDR3 is TGTGCCAGCAGCTTGGGCCCTTACGGGACTAGTAGTGGGGGGACCCAGTACTTC. The full variable domain, completed using reference TRBV5-6 and TRBJ2-5, is DAGVTQSPTHLIKTRGQQVTLRCSPKSGHDTVSWYQQALGQGPQFIFQYYEEEERQRGNFPDRFSGHQFPNYSSELNVNALLLGDSALYLCASSLGPYGTSSGGTQYFGPGTRLLVL.